This T cell receptor (beta chain) was sequenced in a study of blood T cell repertoires in COVID-19. Original processing methods: Estimated nucleated cell counts came from reference gene primer amplification. Sequencing used immunoSEQ multiplex PCR; TCRdb keeps in-frame clones, though not all of them. The DNA gave D and trimming, while V, J and clone size come from that table. Here the sample spans around 150,000 clones, 80% to 90% being singletons. The sequenced sample consisted of peripheral blood. The source is a man between 65 and 85 years old with acute or convalescent COVID-19.

The CDR3 sequence: CASSHGQGNEQFF. The CDR3 nucleotides are TGTGCCAGCAGTCACGGACAGGGGAATGAGCAGTTCTTC. This sequence joins TRBV12-3 or TRBV12-4 and TRBJ2-1, with 9 bases that match TRBD1. The junction had 3 bases not matched to a gene; V was cut back by 5 bases and J by 7 bases. The CDR3 sequence is 13 residues long.